This T cell receptor (beta chain) emerged from a study of pediatric ulcerative colitis. Study outcomes and limitations: Acute severe colitis showed lower rectal diversity from clonal expansions. Blood-rectal clonal overlap within each person was significantly higher in ulcerative colitis patients than controls. Repertoires came from total lymphocyte DNA, so rare subsets like regulatory T cells may be missed. A couple of rectal CDR3 clonotypes occurred in all ulcerative colitis patients.

Concerning this clone: What it recognizes is unknown.

This CDR3 has 15 amino acids. Germline V lookup: CDR1 SGHKS, CDR2 YYEKEE (reference sequence). Trimming removed 4 bases from V and 0 bases from J, with 14 bases in between. During colonoscopy, one to two rectal pinch biopsies were collected. Using immunoSEQ multiplex PCR, the repertoire was profiled, and TCRdb retains in-frame clones only, with some absent. The sample contains 36,000 or so clones, 60% to 75% of which appear only once. The TCR comes from a boy younger than 18 with moderate ulcerative colitis. V is TRBV5-5 and J is TRBJ2-7; maybe TRBD1 (7 bases). The sample was gut tissue. DNA of the CDR3: TGTGCCAGCAGCCCCGGGAGACAGGGCTCCTACGAGCAGTACTTC. It codes for CASSPGRQGSYEQYF.